This T cell receptor beta chain originates from a study of CD8+CD57+ T cells in acquired aplastic anemia (dated by TCRdb to 2016 to 2018). Study-wide context: Extracted DNA from sorted CD4+ and CD8+ cells averaged about 3.4 ug, ranging from roughly 0.17 to 27.4 ug. A CD8+CD57+ expansion meant a frequency higher than the mean frequency seen in healthy subjects.

Paper-wide results and their limitations: Although roughly 29 CD8+ CDR3 sequences were shared by patients and controls, these sequences appeared highly expressed in patients and within the immunodominant clones of patients. No significant difference in CD8+ Simpson's diversity was found between patients and healthy controls (P=0.060).

At least ten counts were recorded for this clonotype. There is no known antigen for this receptor. No base quality values were provided; no much bigger clone lies one nucleotide off. TCR beta VDJ combination and CDR3 sequence profiling used genomic DNA as the template. An Illumina HiSeq 2000 was the platform used for TCR repertoire sequencing. As for the authors' bioinformatics: TRBV/TRBJ rearrangement plots, CDR3 size and DJ length profiles, and Simpson's diversity index were used to assess repertoires. The most abundant DNA sequence in the deep sequencing data was defined as the immunodominant clone. CDR3 amino acid sequences were checked for sharing across subjects and were also compared against the VDJdb database and published repertoires. The public sequencing data were trimmed at Q25 with fastp and processed into clonotypes with MiXCR by TCRdb, which kept only in-frame beta chains. Every entry covers one CDR3 protein and lists the most common genes and DNA from its rows. TCRdb assigned the V and J calls; the authors' analysis was not used. The sample includes 450,000 to 600,000 distinct CDR3 sequences, with around a third observed a single time. The top ten clones comprise 0.8% to 0.85% of the sample.

Expansion of CD8+CD57+ cells had been shown by flow cytometry in the patients chosen for sequencing. Every patient had a diagnosis of severe acquired aplastic anemia based on International Study of Aplastic Anemia and Agranulocytosis and Camitta criteria. No therapy had been received by the patients at the time of blood sampling. In the study, sorted CD4+ and CD8+ blood T cells from patients with severe aplastic anemia and from healthy subjects underwent deep sequencing of TCR repertoires. Patients were enrolled under clinicaltrials.gov protocols 00001620, 01623167, 00001397, 00071045, 00081523 and 00961064 in the USA. Ficoll-Paque density gradient centrifugation was used to isolate peripheral blood mononuclear cells. Before DNA extraction, CD4+ and CD8+ T cells were sorted by FACS or by magnetic beads. CDR1 SNHLY and CDR2 FYNNEI were looked up in the germline V gene. The trim is 9 bases for V and 3 bases for J, with a gap of 13 bases between the germline ends. The CDR3 runs 13 amino acids, cysteine and phenylalanine included. The DNA shown is the 39-base CDR3, in frame from base 1.

The sequencing sample was made of sorted CD4+, CD8+, or CD8+CD57+ T cells (not recorded which) from PBMCs. The clonotype was recovered from a human donor with aplastic anemia. The chain links TRBV2 with TRBJ2-3, with TRBD1 perhaps the D gene, on 6 matching bases. In nucleotide form, the sequence is TGTGCCAGTCAGGGGATGTGGACAGATACGCAGTATTTT. The resulting protein is CASQGMWTDTQYF.